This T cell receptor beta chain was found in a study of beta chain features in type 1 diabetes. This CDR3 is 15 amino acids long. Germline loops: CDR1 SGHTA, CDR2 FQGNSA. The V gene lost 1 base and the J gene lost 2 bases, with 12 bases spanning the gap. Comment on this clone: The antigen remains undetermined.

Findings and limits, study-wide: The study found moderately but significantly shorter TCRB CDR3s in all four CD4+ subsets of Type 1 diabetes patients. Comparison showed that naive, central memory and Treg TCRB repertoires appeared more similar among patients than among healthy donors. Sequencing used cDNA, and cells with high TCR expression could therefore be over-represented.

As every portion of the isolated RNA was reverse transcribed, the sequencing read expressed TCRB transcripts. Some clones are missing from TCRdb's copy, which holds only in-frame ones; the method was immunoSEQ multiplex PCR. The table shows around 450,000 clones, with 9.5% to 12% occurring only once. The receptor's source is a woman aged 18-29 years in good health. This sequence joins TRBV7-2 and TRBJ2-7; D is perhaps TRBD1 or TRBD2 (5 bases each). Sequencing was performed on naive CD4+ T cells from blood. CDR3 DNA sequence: TGTGCCAGCAGCTTAGTGGGGACCGAGACCTACGAGCAGTACGTC. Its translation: CASSLVGTETYEQYV.